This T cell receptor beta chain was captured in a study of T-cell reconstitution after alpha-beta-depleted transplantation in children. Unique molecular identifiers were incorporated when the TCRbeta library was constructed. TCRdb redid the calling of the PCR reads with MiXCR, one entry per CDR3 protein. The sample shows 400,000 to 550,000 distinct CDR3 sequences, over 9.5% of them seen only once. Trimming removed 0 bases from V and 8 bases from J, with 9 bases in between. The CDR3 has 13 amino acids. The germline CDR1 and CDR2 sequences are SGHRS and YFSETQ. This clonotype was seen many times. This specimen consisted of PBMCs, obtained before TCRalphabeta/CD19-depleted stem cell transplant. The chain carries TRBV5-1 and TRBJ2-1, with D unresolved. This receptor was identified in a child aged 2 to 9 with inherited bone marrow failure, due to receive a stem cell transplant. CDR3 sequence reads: CASSLAAADEQFF. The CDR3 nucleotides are TGCGCCAGCAGCTTGGCAGCTGCAGATGAGCAGTTCTTC.